Following are 20 T cell receptor beta chains from one sample sequenced in a study of a mutant IDH1 vaccine in newly diagnosed glioma. The data were produced by immunoSEQ multiplex PCR, yet TCRdb's version contains in-frame clones alone and is incomplete. There are 35,000 to 45,000 clones in the sample; roughly 84% occur only once, and 5.1% lies in the top ten. The antigens for these receptors are not known. Documented time point: week 35, safety follow-up. In the vaccine, a single dose held 300 ug of the mutant IDH1 20-mer peptide, along with topical imiquimod. The sample was PBMCs, taken from a glioma patient whose treatment included an IDH1 peptide vaccine. The receptors derive from a woman in her 50s with glioma.

This chain joins TRBV19 and TRBJ1-2, with D hard to call. CDR3 length: 13 residues. V lost 3 bases to trimming and J lost 2 bases, with 7 bases between them. CDR1 and CDR2 from the germline V gene are LNHDA and SQIVND (reference sequence). CDR3 sequence (DNA): TGTGCCAGTAGTATTGGGTCGAACTATGGCTACACCTTC. This encodes CASSIGSNYGYTF.

The genes are TRBV5-6 and TRBJ1-1, with D perhaps matching TRBD1 (6 bases). Germline lookup yields CDR1 SGHDT and CDR2 YYEEEE. This CDR3 comprises 14 residues. The V gene lost 0 bases and the J gene lost 6 bases, with 12 bases spanning the gap. The DNA of the CDR3 is TGTGCCAGCAGCTTGGGCTGGGGGCACCCTGAAGCTTTCTTT. Protein: CASSLGWGHPEAFF. The full variable domain, completed using reference TRBV5-6 and TRBJ1-1, is DAGVTQSPTHLIKTRGQQVTLRCSPKSGHDTVSWYQQALGQGPQFIFQYYEEEERQRGNFPDRFSGHQFPNYSSELNVNALLLGDSALYLCASSLGWGHPEAFFGQGTRLTVV.

V and J are TRBV7-9 and TRBJ1-3; a possible D gene is TRBD1 (6 bases). Trimming pared 1 base from V and 0 bases from J, leaving 16 bases between. In germline, CDR1 is SEHNR, CDR2 FQNEAQ (reference sequence). The CDR3 loop spans 18 amino acids. The CDR3 DNA reads TGTGCCAGCAGCTTAGGGGAGGGGGTGTACAGCTCTGGAAACACCATATATTTT. It specifies CASSLGEGVYSSGNTIYF.

V is TRBV27 and J is TRBJ2-5; possibly TRBD1 or TRBD2 for D (5 bases each). The CDR3 has 15 residues. CDR1 MNHEY and CDR2 SMNVEV come from the germline V gene (reference sequence). Trimming pared 2 bases from V and 4 bases from J, leaving 14 bases between. This CDR3 reads CASSLAVGRGETQYF. CDR3 bases: TGTGCCAGCAGTTTAGCGGTGGGACGGGGAGAGACCCAGTACTTC.

J is TRBJ1-5 and V is TRBV27, with D tentatively TRBD1 (5 bases). Germline CDR1 MNHEY, CDR2 SMNVEV (reference sequence). Deletions cut 5 bases from V and 4 bases from J, with 18 bases between. The CDR3 has 16 amino acids. CDR3 nucleotide sequence: TGTGCCAGCAGTGGTGGACGGACACTTGGTAATCAGCCCCAGCATTTT. Residues: CASSGGRTLGNQPQHF.

The CDR3 protein is CASSLQSTGTGATGYTF. The CDR3 coding sequence is TGTGCCAGCAGCCTCCAAAGCACCGGGACAGGGGCAACGGGCTACACCTTC. The V call is TRBV7-9, the J call TRBJ1-2; 10 nucleotides align to TRBD1. The V and J ends lost 5 bases and 8 bases, in that order; junction bases with no gene match: 17. Germline-derived CDR1 and CDR2 are SEHNR and FQNEAQ (reference sequence). The length of the CDR3 is 17 residues.

This clone was picked up one time. The chain is built from TRBV6-1 and TRBJ1-4; D call uncertain. The CDR3 spans 12 residues. Germline assignment: CDR1 MNHNS and CDR2 SASEGT. The germline V and J ends were trimmed by 3 bases and 5 bases, with 4 bases remaining between them. CDR3 sequence: CASSDQNEKLFF. The CDR3 DNA sequence: TGTGCCAGCAGTGATCAAAATGAAAAACTGTTTTTT.

V is TRBV2 and J is TRBJ2-7, with unresolved D. The CDR3 sequence is 13 residues long. Germline CDR1 and CDR2: SNHLY and FYNNEI. Between the trimmed V and J ends, which lost 3 bases and 4 bases, there was a span of 10 bases. The CDR3 here is CASSDRSWYEQYF. CDR3 DNA sequence: TGTGCCAGCAGTGACAGGTCATGGTACGAGCAGTACTTC.

J is TRBJ1-2 and V is TRBV2; D unclear. CDR3 length equals 13 residues. V lost 0 bases to trimming and J lost 3 bases, with 5 bases between them. Per germline, CDR1 SNHLY and CDR2 FYNNEI. DNA for the CDR3: TGTGCCAGCAGTGAAGCGCTTGACTATGGCTACACCTTC. It encodes CASSEALDYGYTF.

This clone was seen once. CDR3 in amino acids: CATSRGPLTGTGTEAFF. CDR3 sequence (DNA): TGTGCCACCAGCAGGGGACCCCTCACGGGAACTGGCACTGAAGCTTTCTTT. The V call is TRBV15, the J call TRBJ1-1; the D gene is possibly TRBD1 (5 bases). The CDR3 sequence is 17 residues long. V was trimmed by 3 bases and J by 4 bases, leaving 21 bases between them. The germline V gene encodes CDR1 LNHNV and CDR2 YYDKDF (reference sequence).

The rearrangement joins TRBV29-1 to TRBJ2-1; D remains ambiguous. This CDR3 contains 13 residues. CDR1 and CDR2 (germline): SQVTM, ANQGSEA. V dropped 7 bases and J dropped 8 bases, with 18 bases sitting between them. CDR3 nucleotide sequence: TGCAGCGCCGAAAGTCACAGAAGGGATGAGCAGTTCTTC. It encodes CSAESHRRDEQFF.

CDR3 protein: CASSLPTFGQAGGNQPQHF. The DNA of the CDR3 is TGTGCCAGCAGCTTACCTACCTTTGGACAGGCCGGAGGCAATCAGCCCCAGCATTTT. The chain carries TRBV11-3 and TRBJ1-5, with 7 bases lining up with TRBD1. Germline CDR1 and CDR2: SGHNT and YENEEA. CDR3 length: 19 residues. The J segment lost 2 bases and the V segment lost 2 bases, leaving 15 bases of the junction unmatched.

This chain connects TRBV6-5 to TRBJ1-3, with D maybe TRBD1 (6 bases). Trimming stripped 6 bases from V and 2 bases from J, with 14 bases between. The CDR3 sequence is 15 residues long. The germline CDR1 and CDR2 sequences are MNHEY and SVGAGI. The CDR3 DNA sequence: TGTGCCAGCAGAAGAGGGGGACCGGCTGGAAACACCATATATTTT. Translated, it gives CASRRGGPAGNTIYF.

The chain carries TRBV9 and TRBJ2-7; 7 bases match TRBD1. CDR1 is SGDLS and CDR2 is YYNGEE in the germline V gene. The CDR3 runs to 15 residues. The trim removed 4 bases at V and 6 bases at J, leaving 13 bases unmatched. CDR3 amino acids: CASSPGDRLFSEQYF. CDR3 bases: TGTGCCAGCAGCCCTGGGGACAGACTCTTTTCCGAGCAGTACTTC.

V and J are TRBV30 and TRBJ1-1; 8 nucleotides align to TRBD1. Germline V gene data show CDR1 as GTSNPN and CDR2 as SVGIG (reference sequence). Unmatched junction bases numbered 13, after V lost 5 bases and J lost 11 bases. This CDR3 region has 13 residues. The CDR3 DNA sequence: TGTGCCTGGGGGCAGGGGGCTAAGGGTTGGGCTTTCTTT. Translation gives CAWGQGAKGWAFF.

By its share, this clone is medium-sized (0.01 to 0.1%). This sequence joins TRBV4-3 and TRBJ1-1; a weak D match, TRBD1 (5 bases). Looked up from germline, CDR1 is LGHNA and CDR2 is YSLEER. The CDR3 extends over 14 amino acids. Deletions cut 5 bases from V and 4 bases from J, with 14 bases between. This chain's CDR3 is CASSTHLGGTEAFF. CDR3 coding DNA: TGCGCCAGCAGCACCCACCTTGGGGGCACTGAAGCTTTCTTT.

This rearrangement joins TRBV15 to TRBJ1-5, with 9 bases lining up with TRBD1. Trimming cost V 5 bases and J 9 bases; bases outside gene matches: 5. CDR3 length equals 13 residues. The germline V gene has CDR1 LNHNV and CDR2 YYDKDF (reference sequence). The CDR3 here is CATSDGQGRPQHF. The CDR3, as DNA: TGTGCCACCAGCGACGGACAGGGGAGGCCCCAGCATTTT. Looking up the rest from reference TRBV15 and TRBJ1-5 gives the full variable domain: DAMVIQNPRYQVTQFGKPVTLSCSQTLNHNVMYWYQQKSSQAPKLLFHYYDKDFNNEADTPDNFQSRRPNTSFCFLDIRSPGLGDTAMYLCATSDGQGRPQHFGDGTRLSIL.

This clone came up once. The chain has TRBV4-2 and TRBJ1-2; 7 bases are a match to TRBD1. V lost 4 bases and J lost 8; bases outside the gene matches: 13. This CDR3 has 15 residues. CDR1 and CDR2 (germline): LGHNA, YNFKEQ. CDR3 bases: TGTGCCAGCAGCCTCGAAGGGACAGCCAAGTCGGGCTACACCTTC. This gives the protein CASSLEGTAKSGYTF.

A few counts support this clone. The chain links TRBV7-9 to TRBJ1-5, with D perhaps TRBD1 (6 bases). CDR1 is SEHNR, CDR2 FQNEAQ, per germline (reference sequence). The CDR3 contains 15 residues. Trimming pared 2 bases from V and 6 bases from J, leaving 14 bases between. This CDR3 is CASSLTGSNSQPQHF. In nucleotides, the CDR3 is TGTGCCAGCAGCTTAACAGGGTCGAACTCTCAGCCCCAGCATTTT.

This chain uses TRBV15 with TRBJ2-2, with D uncertain. Trimming shortened V by 5 bases and J by 4 bases, and 11 bases separated the two germline ends. There are 14 residues in the CDR3. CDR1 and CDR2 (germline): LNHNV, YYDKDF (reference sequence). CDR3 protein: CATSGIRGTGELFF. CDR3 sequence (DNA): TGTGCCACCAGCGGAATTCGAGGCACCGGGGAGCTGTTTTTT.